This T cell receptor (beta chain) was identified during a study of T cell responses to AZD1222 COVID-19 vaccine. The CDR3 totals 15 residues. Trimming took 8 bases from V and 5 from J, leaving 21 bases between them. Germline CDR1 reads MNHEY; CDR2 reads SVGAGI. Only in-frame clones appear in the TCRdb table, and some are missing; sequencing was by immunoSEQ multiplex PCR. The sample yields over 130,000 clones, around 89% seen once. Material: peripheral blood, obtained 28 days after the second AZD1222 dose. The chain couples TRBV6-5 to TRBJ1-2, with TRBD1 as a possible D gene (5 bases). The receptor comes from an adult who received the AZD1222 COVID-19 vaccine. The CDR3 reads CASSSPGQTSYGYTF. In DNA form, the CDR3 reads TGTGCCAGCTCCTCTCCAGGGCAAACCTCGTATGGCTACACCTTC.